This record looks at one TCR beta chain sequence and its context. The clone's antigen remains unknown. No quality values exist for individual bases; no much larger clone is one base distant. This sample was included in a study of Graves' ophthalmopathy and Graves' hyperthyroidism (dated by TCRdb to 2017 to 2018). The study in broad terms: Peripheral blood was collected at initial diagnosis, prior to any treatment. The roughly 94 discovery patients were randomly split 7:3 into training and test sets. Following sample collection, hyperthyroidism patients were given methimazole at a starting dose of 30 mg daily, and ophthalmopathy patients were given high-dose intravenous methylprednisolone. To tell Graves' ophthalmopathy apart from Graves' hyperthyroidism, and to predict which patients would progress to ophthalmopathy, the study relied on TCR beta repertoire signatures. In roughly 6 hyperthyroidism patients, T-cell repertoires of thyroid tissue and blood were compared. In total, over 130 blood samples were TCR-sequenced: approximately 42 ophthalmopathy, some 75 hyperthyroidism and some 17 hyperthyroidism-to-ophthalmopathy patients. An independent validation cohort comprised some 18 hyperthyroidism patients and 17 patients who later progressed from hyperthyroidism to ophthalmopathy. To explore V-J signatures distinguishing ophthalmopathy from hyperthyroidism, a discovery set of 100 patients (roughly 45 ophthalmopathy, some 57 stable hyperthyroidism) was enrolled. The study at large found these results: Most of the expanded thyroid clonotypes with a frequency above 0.001 were also detected in blood, and it was suggested that the thyroid immune response may be reflected by blood repertoires. Ophthalmopathy was separated from stable hyperthyroidism by the 13-signature model with about 89% sensitivity and approximately 84% specificity in cross-validation and with 80%/75% in the test set. In validation, the model predicted ophthalmopathy progression with about 70% sensitivity and approximately 78% specificity; 12 predicted patients were CT-confirmed with GO in a median of 6.5 months. No statistical method was used to predetermine the sample size, and group allocation was not hidden from the investigators.

For repertoire sequencing, TCR beta CDR3 regions were amplified from RNA transcripts. The first round of RT-PCR was done with HTBI primers and the Qiagen OneStep RT-PCR kit, and was followed by a second round of multiplex PCR, then size selection and purification. Libraries were sequenced paired-end with 100 bp reads on an Illumina HiSeq2000. In the paper's pipeline: SOAPnuke was used to process the reads, removing any read that contained adapters or uncalled bases, had a mean Phred below 15, or lacked an exact match to the constant primer or identifier. High-quality paired reads were merged with COPE v1.2.5. Each unique nucleotide sequence was defined as a clonotype, and clonotypes were aligned to IMGT TRB V, D and J references with MiTCR v1.1. The analysis was limited to V-J combinations with a frequency above 0.0001, which together covered 99.2% of the repertoires. For each V-J combination, a TCR clonal expansion and chaos score was defined as the ratio of F50 clonal expansion to chaos observed in the TCRdist matrix. Welch's t-statistics and random forest were used to reduce the features to approximately 13 V-J combinations, which were then used as input to a naive Bayes classifier. Thyroid-blood repertoire similarity was quantified with the Morisita-Horn index. TCRdb reprocessing: public reads trimmed at Q25 with fastp, clones called with MiXCR, in-frame beta chains kept. Each CDR3 protein appears once, grouped with its most common genes and DNA. For this entry, the V and J calls and clone size follow TCRdb and not the study's own pipeline. In this sample the table shows hundreds of thousands of distinct CDR3 sequences, about 21% of which occur a single time. Clones ranked in the top ten supply under 3.5% of the sample.

A patient counted as having stable hyperthyroidism if there was no progression to ophthalmopathy within 18 months of follow-up. Patients with hyperthyroidism were aged 18 to 65 years, had been newly diagnosed, and had a disease duration of less than 2 months. Patients with other autoimmune diseases, uncontrolled infections, pregnancy or lactation were excluded from the study. Diagnosis relied on clinical symptoms, serum thyroxine, TRAb, thyroid ultrasound and orbital computed tomography. Ficoll-Paque density gradient centrifugation was used to isolate PBMCs from approximately 10 ml of fresh peripheral blood. Trizol reagent was used to extract the total RNA, and its quality was then checked on an Agilent 2100 Bioanalyzer. The sample comprised peripheral blood. The TCR sequence derives from a woman between 18 and 29 years old with stable Graves' hyperthyroidism. Donor details come from another sample of the same person, matched by shared clones.

The CDR3 protein is CAWSHGGNTEAFF. Read as DNA, the sequence is TGTGCCTGGAGTCACGGGGGGAACACTGAAGCTTTCTTT. The chain couples TRBV30 to TRBJ1-1; a tentative D call is TRBD1 (5 bases match). From a lookup of the germline V gene (reference sequence), CDR1 and CDR2 are GTSNPN and SVGIG. The CDR3, from cysteine to phenylalanine, totals 13 residues. The sequence is cut down to CDR3 DNA, 39 bases in frame from base 1. Cut back by 2 bases and 1 base, the V and J ends lie 8 bases apart.